This TCR beta chain was recorded in a study of T cell responses to AZD1222 COVID-19 vaccine. Study results and caveats: A rise in Spike-specific TCR breadth and depth followed two AZD1222 doses. Reports indicate that nearly half of spike-specific TCRs are directed at unmutated variant regions. Spike was spanned by vaccine-associated CD4 TCRs, with dominance at 160-218 and 743-854.

The V end lost 5 bases, the J end lost 5 bases, and 10 bases lay between the germline ends. The CDR3 sequence is 13 residues long. Germline V lookup: CDR1 PRHDT, CDR2 FYEKMQ (reference sequence). Some clones are missing from TCRdb's copy, which holds only in-frame ones; the method was immunoSEQ multiplex PCR. Of roughly 99,000 clones listed, roughly 92% are singletons. With respect to this clone: Its specificity is unknown.

This rearrangement joins TRBV13 to TRBJ1-5; D uncertain. This material consisted of peripheral blood, taken 28 days after the second AZD1222 dose. This TCR was recovered from an adult who received the AZD1222 COVID-19 vaccine. In DNA, the CDR3 is TGTGCCAGCAGCCGTAGGAGGGATCAGCCCCAGCATTTT. It translates to CASSRRRDQPQHF.